These 4 T cell receptor beta chains came from one sample sequenced in a study of blood T cells in healthy people across ages. For the second PCR, which ran for roughly 7 to 11 cycles, a sample-barcoded 5' primer and a J-beta primer mix were used. TCRdb analysed the 5' RACE reads with MiXCR anew, one entry per CDR3 protein. The sample has around 900,000 distinct CDR3 sequences, 51% seen once. The material sequenced was blood. These receptors were taken from a woman in her sixties or seventies in good health.

The CDR3 region is CASRRLAGEYNEQFF. In nucleotides, the CDR3 is TGTGCCAGCAGACGACTAGCGGGGGAATACAATGAGCAGTTCTTC. The J gene is TRBJ2-1, the V gene TRBV3-1, with 12 bases matching TRBD2. Trimming cost V 6 bases and J 4 bases; bases outside gene matches: 4. CDR3 length equals 15 residues. Germline V gives CDR1 LGHDT, CDR2 YNNKEL (reference sequence).

The chain couples TRBV5-1 to TRBJ2-1; 8 positions match TRBD2. CDR1 and CDR2 from the germline V gene are SGHRS and YFSETQ. The CDR3 consists of 16 residues. V lost 2 bases and J lost 7; bases outside the gene matches: 11. In DNA form, the CDR3 reads TGCGCCAGCAGCTTTGACGGGAGGGCCTCGTTAAATGAGCAGTTCTTC. Its translation: CASSFDGRASLNEQFF.

This clonotype has just a few counts. V gene TRBV4-3 combines with J gene TRBJ2-6; D perhaps matches TRBD2 (5 bases). This CDR3 contains 18 residues. Trimming took 1 base from V and 0 from J, leaving 13 bases between them. Looked up from germline, CDR1 is LGHNA and CDR2 is YSLEER. DNA of the CDR3: TGCGCCAGCAGCCAAGTCGTCCCCGGGGTCTCTGGGGCCAACGTCCTGACTTTC. Translation gives CASSQVVPGVSGANVLTF.

V usage is TRBV2 and J usage is TRBJ2-5, with TRBD1 identical over 7 bases. V was pared by 5 bases and J by 2 bases, with 5 bases of the junction left unmatched. The CDR3 is 14 residues long. Germline CDR1 and CDR2: SNHLY and FYNNEI. The CDR3 region is CASSWDSRQETQYF. Here the CDR3 DNA reads TGTGCCAGCAGTTGGGACAGCCGACAAGAGACCCAGTACTTC.